This T cell receptor (beta chain) was retrieved from a study of early T cells in non-severe SARS-CoV-2 infection. Turning to the study itself: Bulk RNA from unsorted whole blood was sequenced; chains were unpaired.

Molecules of cDNA were individually given unique molecular identifiers that were attached to them. TCRdb reprocessed the 5' RACE reads via MiXCR and lists one record per CDR3 protein. Here the sample spans about 22,000 distinct CDR3 sequences, 5% being singletons. General study points: Comparison of clonotypes with VDJdb favored anti-spike CD8 responses while missing private and CD4 specificities.

This clonotype was seen at least ten times. The antigen remains unidentified. V dropped 5 bases and J dropped 7 bases, with 18 bases sitting between them. The CDR3 is 15 amino acids. Germline V gene lookup returns CDR1 SGHTA and CDR2 FQGTGA. The specimen sequenced was whole blood. The TCR sequence derives from an adult who was a healthcare worker with PCR-confirmed SARS-CoV-2 infection or an uninfected control (not recorded which). V is TRBV7-3 and J is TRBJ2-1; D is perhaps TRBD2 (6 bases). CDR3 nucleotide sequence: TGTGCCAGCAGCGGGGGACTCGCCGTGGGGAATGAGCAGTTCTTC. Encoded protein: CASSGGLAVGNEQFF. The whole variable domain, remainder taken from reference TRBV7-3 and TRBJ2-1, is GAGVSQTPSNKVTEKGKYVELRCDPISGHTALYWYRQSLGQGPEFLIYFQGTGAADDSGLPNDRFFAVRPEGSVSTLKIQRTERGDSAVYLCASSGGLAVGNEQFFGPGTRLTVL.